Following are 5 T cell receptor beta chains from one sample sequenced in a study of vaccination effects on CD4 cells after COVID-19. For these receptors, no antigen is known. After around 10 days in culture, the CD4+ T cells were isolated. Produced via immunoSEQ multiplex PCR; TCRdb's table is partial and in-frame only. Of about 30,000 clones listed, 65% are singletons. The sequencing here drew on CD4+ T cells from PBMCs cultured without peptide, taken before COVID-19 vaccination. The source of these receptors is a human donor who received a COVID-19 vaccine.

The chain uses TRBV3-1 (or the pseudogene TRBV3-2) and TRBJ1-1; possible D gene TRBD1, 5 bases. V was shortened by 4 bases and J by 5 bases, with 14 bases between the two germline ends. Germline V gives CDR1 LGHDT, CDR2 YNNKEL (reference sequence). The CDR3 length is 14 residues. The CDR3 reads CASSPQGRGTEAFF. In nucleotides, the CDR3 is TGTGCCAGCAGCCCCCAGGGACGGGGGACTGAAGCTTTCTTT.

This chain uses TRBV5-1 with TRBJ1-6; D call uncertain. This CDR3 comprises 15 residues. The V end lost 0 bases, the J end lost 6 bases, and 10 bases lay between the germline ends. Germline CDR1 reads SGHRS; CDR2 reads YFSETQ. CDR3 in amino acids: CASSLAISPNSPLHF. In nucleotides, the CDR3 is TGCGCCAGCAGCTTGGCCATTAGCCCTAATTCACCCCTCCACTTT. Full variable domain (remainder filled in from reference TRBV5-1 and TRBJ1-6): KAGVTQTPRYLIKTRGQQVTLSCSPISGHRSVSWYQQTPGQGLQFLFEYFSETQRNKGNFPGRFSGRQFSNSRSEMNVSTLELGDSALYLCASSLAISPNSPLHFGNGTRLTVT.

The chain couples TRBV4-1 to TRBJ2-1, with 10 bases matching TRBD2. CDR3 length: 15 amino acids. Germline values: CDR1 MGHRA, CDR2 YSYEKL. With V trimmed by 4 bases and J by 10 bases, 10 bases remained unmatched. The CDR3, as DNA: TGCGCCAGCAGCCCTAGCGGGAGCTTCCTTGGCGAGCAGTTCTTC. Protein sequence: CASSPSGSFLGEQFF.

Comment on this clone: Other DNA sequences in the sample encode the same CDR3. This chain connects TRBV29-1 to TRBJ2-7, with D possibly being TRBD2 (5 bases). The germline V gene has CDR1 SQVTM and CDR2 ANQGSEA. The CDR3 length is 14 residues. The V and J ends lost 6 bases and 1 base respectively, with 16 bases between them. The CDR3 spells CSVERGSGSYEQYF. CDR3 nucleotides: TGCAGCGTGGAACGGGGATCTGGGTCCTACGAGCAGTACTTC.

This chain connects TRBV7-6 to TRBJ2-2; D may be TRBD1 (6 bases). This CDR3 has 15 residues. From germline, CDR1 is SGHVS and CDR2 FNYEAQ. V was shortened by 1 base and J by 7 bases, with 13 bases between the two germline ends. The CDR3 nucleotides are TGTGCCAGCAGCTTAGGTTGGGGGCAAGACGGGGAGCTGTTTTTT. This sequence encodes CASSLGWGQDGELFF.